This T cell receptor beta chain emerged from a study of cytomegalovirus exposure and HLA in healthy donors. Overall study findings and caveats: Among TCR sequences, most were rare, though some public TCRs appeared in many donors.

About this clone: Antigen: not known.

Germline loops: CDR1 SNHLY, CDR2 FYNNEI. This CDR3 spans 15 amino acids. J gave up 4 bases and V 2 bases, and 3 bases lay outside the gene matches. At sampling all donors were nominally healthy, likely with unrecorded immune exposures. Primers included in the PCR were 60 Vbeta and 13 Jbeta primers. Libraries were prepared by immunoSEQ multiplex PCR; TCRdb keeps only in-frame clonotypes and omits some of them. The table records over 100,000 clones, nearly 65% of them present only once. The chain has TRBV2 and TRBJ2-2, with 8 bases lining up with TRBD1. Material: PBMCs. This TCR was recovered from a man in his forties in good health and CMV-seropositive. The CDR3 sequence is CASSENQGATGELFF. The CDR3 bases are TGTGCCAGCAGTGAAAATCAGGGGGCCACCGGGGAGCTGTTTTTT.